This TCR beta chain derives from a study of blood T cells in healthy people across ages. Trimming removed 7 bases from V and 8 bases from J, with 20 bases in between. In germline, CDR1 is MNHEY, CDR2 SVGAGI. This CDR3 region has 15 residues. As for this clonotype: The antigen is unknown.

Whole-study findings and limits: When one million T cells were used, diversity estimates were thought to be underestimates. Measured against age, TCR beta diversity per million T cells decreased in a roughly linear manner.

Next came a second PCR, run for 7 to 11 cycles, which used a sample-barcoded 5' primer along with a J-beta primer mix. TCRdb itself ran the 5' RACE reads through MiXCR, one entry per CDR3 protein. Among about 1.4 million distinct CDR3 sequences listed, approximately 59% were seen once. This clonotype was obtained from a man aged 18 to 29 in good health. This rearrangement joins TRBV6-5 to TRBJ1-4; weak D call: TRBD1 (5 bases). The sample taken for sequencing was blood. CDR3 sequence reads: CASILEGLRDEKLFF. The CDR3, as DNA: TGTGCCAGCATACTGGAGGGGTTAAGGGACGAAAAACTGTTTTTT.